A selection of T cell receptor beta chains follows, all from one sample in a study of blood T cells in healthy people across ages. TCRdb processed the 5' RACE reads anew with MiXCR; each CDR3 protein has one entry. The sample has fewer than 900,000 distinct CDR3 sequences; around 40% are singletons. Sequencing was carried out using blood. The receptors derive from a woman aged 60-70 years in good health. CDR3s include the opening cysteine and the closing phenylalanine or tryptophan. D genes are given only for firm matches. Rows may omit the clone size; those that give it use once, few, many or a size class.

NA	TRBV6-5	TRBJ2-5	NA	TGTGCCAGCAGTTACGAGTGGCGGCAGGGCGGAGAGACCCAGTACTTC	CASSYEWRQGGETQYF
many	TRBV5-1	TRBJ2-5	NA	TGCGCCAGCAGCTTGAAGGGGATGTGGGAGACCCAGTACTTC	CASSLKGMWETQYF
NA	TRBV5-1	TRBJ2-1	NA	TGCGCCAGCAGCCTTGAGGTCGGGGGCGCGTCCTACAATGAGCAGTTCTTC	CASSLEVGGASYNEQFF
few	TRBV28	TRBJ2-1	TRBD2	TGTGCCAGCAGTCGACCGACTAGCGGGGCTGGGAATGAGCAGTTCTTC	CASSRPTSGAGNEQFF
NA	TRBV7-3	TRBJ2-6	NA	TGTGCCAGCAGCCCCCAATCCAGTTCTGGGGCCAACGTCCTGACTTTC	CASSPQSSSGANVLTF
NA	TRBV5-1	TRBJ1-2	TRBD1	TGCGCCAGCAGCCCGGGACAGGCAACGAACTATGGCTACACCTTC	CASSPGQATNYGYTF
NA	TRBV28	TRBJ2-5	NA	TGTGCCAGCAGTTTAATCCGGTCGATGGAGACCCAGTACTTC	CASSLIRSMETQYF
NA	TRBV29-1	TRBJ2-1	TRBD1	TGCAGCGTTGAGGTAGGGGACAGGCAATACAATGAGCAGTTCTTC	CSVEVGDRQYNEQFF
NA	TRBV20-1	TRBJ2-5	NA	TGCAGTGCTAGAGATAGCGCAGTCCAAGAGACCCAGTACTTC	CSARDSAVQETQYF
NA	TRBV5-1	TRBJ1-5	NA	TGCGCCAGCAGCTTGCTTCAGGGAGGTCAGCCCCAGCATTTT	CASSLLQGGQPQHF
NA	TRBV7-3	TRBJ2-7	TRBD2	TGTGCCAGCAGCCCTCTAGCGGGGTCCTACGAGCAGTACTTC	CASSPLAGSYEQYF
few	TRBV9	TRBJ2-2	NA	TGTGCCAGCAGCGTAGATGCGAACACCGGGGAGCTGTTTTTT	CASSVDANTGELFF
NA	TRBV7-9	TRBJ1-6	NA	TGTGCCAGCAGCTGGGATGGGAATTCACCCCTCCACTTT	CASSWDGNSPLHF
once	TRBV7-2	TRBJ1-2	NA	TGTGCCAGCAGCTTAGGTGGCGGGGTTAATGGCTGCACCTTC	CASSLGGGVNGCTF
many	TRBV12-3/TRBV12-4	TRBJ2-5	TRBD2	TGTGCCAGCAGTCCCCCTAGCGGACAAGAGACCCAGTACTTC	CASSPPSGQETQYF
few	TRBV20-1	TRBJ2-1	NA	TGCAGTGCTAGAGGGGCAGGCGGGTTCTTCAATGAGCAGTTCTTC	CSARGAGGFFNEQFF
NA	TRBV5-6	TRBJ1-5	NA	TGTGCCAGCAGCTTGGGACCGCCAGTTTCAGCGAATCAGCCCCAGCATTTT	CASSLGPPVSANQPQHF
NA	TRBV12-3/TRBV12-4	TRBJ1-2	NA	TGTGCCAGCATCCCTCCTGGGCGCGGCTACACCTTC	CASIPPGRGYTF
NA	TRBV5-4	TRBJ2-4	NA	TGTGCCAGCAGCTTCACAGGGACCAAAAACATTCAGTACTTC	CASSFTGTKNIQYF
NA	TRBV7-9	TRBJ1-4	NA	TGTGCCAGCAGCTTAGCCCTCTGGGGAACTAATGAAAAACTGTTTTTT	CASSLALWGTNEKLFF
NA	TRBV28	TRBJ2-7	NA	TGTGCCAGCAGTGACTCACGCTCCCTTTTGCAGCAGTACTTC	CASSDSRSLLQQYF
NA	TRBV7-2	TRBJ1-2	TRBD1	TGTGCCAGCAGCCGTGGAAACACAGGGGTCCTTGGCGGCTACACCTTC	CASSRGNTGVLGGYTF
NA	TRBV7-2	TRBJ2-2	TRBD1	TGTGCCAGCAGCTGGGGACAGCTCACCGGGGAGCTGTTTTTT	CASSWGQLTGELFF
few	TRBV14	TRBJ2-3	NA	TGTGCCAGCAGCCAAGATGGACTTGATCTGGATACGCAGTATTTT	CASSQDGLDLDTQYF
NA	TRBV7-2	TRBJ2-3	NA	TGTGCCAGCAGCTTTACTTCTAAAACAGATACGCAGTATTTT	CASSFTSKTDTQYF
NA	TRBV12-3/TRBV12-4	TRBJ1-6	NA	TGTGCCAGCAGATCCTTCGACAGGAGGAATTCACCCCCCCACTTT	CASRSFDRRNSPPHF
NA	TRBV12-3/TRBV12-4	TRBJ1-4	TRBD1	TGTGCCAGCAGTCCCACACCCAGGGGGCAGGGAAAACTGTTTTTT	CASSPTPRGQGKLFF
NA	TRBV12-3/TRBV12-4	TRBJ1-5	NA	TGTGCCAGCAGTTTGACCCATAGCAATCAGCCCCAGCATTTT	CASSLTHSNQPQHF
NA	TRBV24-1	TRBJ2-7	TRBD1	TGTGCCACCAGTGATTTCGGGACCGGGACAGGGTATGGCGAGCAGTACTTC	CATSDFGTGTGYGEQYF